This TCR beta chain came from a study of blood T cells in healthy people across ages. A second PCR of roughly 7 to 11 cycles used a sample-barcoded 5' primer and a J-beta primer mix. MiXCR, applied by TCRdb to the 5' RACE reads, yields one record per CDR3 protein. The sample holds about 780,000 distinct CDR3 sequences, about a quarter seen once. There are 14 residues in the CDR3. This clonotype has just a few counts. A further study also used this sample, focusing on T cells of mothers and their children.

This rearrangement joins TRBV21-1 to TRBJ1-2; the D call in the table, TRBD1, was not verified against the DNA. TRBV21-1 counts as a pseudogene. The sequenced sample consisted of blood. The TCR sequence derives from a boy aged 5-17 years in good health. The CDR3 DNA sequence: TGTGCCAGCAGCCAGGGGATACTCCCCTATGGCTACACCTTC. This codes for CASSQGILPYGYTF.